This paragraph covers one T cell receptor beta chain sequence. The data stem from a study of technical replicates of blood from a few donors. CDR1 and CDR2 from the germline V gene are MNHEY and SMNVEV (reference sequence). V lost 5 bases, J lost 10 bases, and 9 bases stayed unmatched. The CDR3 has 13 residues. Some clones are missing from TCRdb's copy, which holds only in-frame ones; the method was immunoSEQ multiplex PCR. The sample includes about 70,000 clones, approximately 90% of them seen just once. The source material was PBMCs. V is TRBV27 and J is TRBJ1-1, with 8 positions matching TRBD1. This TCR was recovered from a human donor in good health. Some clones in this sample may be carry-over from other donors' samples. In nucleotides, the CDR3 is TGTGCCAGCAGTCTTATCACAGGGGGTAGAGCTTTCTTT. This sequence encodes CASSLITGGRAFF.